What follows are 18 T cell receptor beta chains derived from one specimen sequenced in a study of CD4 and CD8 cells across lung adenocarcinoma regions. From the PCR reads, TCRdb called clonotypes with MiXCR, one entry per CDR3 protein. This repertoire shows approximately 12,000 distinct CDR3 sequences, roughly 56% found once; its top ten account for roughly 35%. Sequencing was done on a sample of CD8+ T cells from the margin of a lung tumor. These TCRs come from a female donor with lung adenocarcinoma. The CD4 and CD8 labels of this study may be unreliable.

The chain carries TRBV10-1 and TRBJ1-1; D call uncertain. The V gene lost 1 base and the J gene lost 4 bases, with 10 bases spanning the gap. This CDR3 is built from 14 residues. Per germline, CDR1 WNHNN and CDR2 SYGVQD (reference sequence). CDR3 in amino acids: CASSELRGSTEAFF. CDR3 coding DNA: TGCGCCAGCAGTGAGTTACGCGGGAGCACTGAAGCTTTCTTT.

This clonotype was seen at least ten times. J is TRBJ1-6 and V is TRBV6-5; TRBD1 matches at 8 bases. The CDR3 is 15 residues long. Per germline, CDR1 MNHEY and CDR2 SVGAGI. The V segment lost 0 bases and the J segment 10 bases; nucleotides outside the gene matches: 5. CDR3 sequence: CASSYSRTGQSPLHF. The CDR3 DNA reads TGTGCCAGCAGTTACTCTAGGACAGGGCAGTCACCCCTCCACTTT.

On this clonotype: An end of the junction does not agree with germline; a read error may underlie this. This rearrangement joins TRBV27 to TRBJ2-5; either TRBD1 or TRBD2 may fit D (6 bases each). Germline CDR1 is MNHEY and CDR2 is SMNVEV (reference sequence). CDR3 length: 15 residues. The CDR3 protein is CGTGFRGPGAETQYF. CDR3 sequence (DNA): TGTGGCACGGGGTTCCGGGGGCCAGGCGCAGAGACCCAGTATTTC.

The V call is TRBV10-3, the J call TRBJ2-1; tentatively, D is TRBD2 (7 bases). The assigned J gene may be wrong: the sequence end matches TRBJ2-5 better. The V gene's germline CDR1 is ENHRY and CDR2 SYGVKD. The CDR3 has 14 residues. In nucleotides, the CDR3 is TGTGCGGGGAGTGGGGGGGGGGGCCAGGAGACCCAGTACTTC. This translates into CAGSGGGGQETQYF.

The chain's CDR3 is CASSPNRGQSSYNEQFF. CDR3 nucleotide sequence: TGTGCCAGCAGCCCGAACAGGGGACAGAGCTCCTACAATGAGCAGTTCTTC. The V and J genes are TRBV7-3 and TRBJ2-1; TRBD1 agrees at 7 bases. The CDR3 has 17 amino acids. The germline V gene encodes CDR1 SGHTA and CDR2 FQGTGA. After removal of 5 bases from V and 0 bases from J, the junction contained 10 bases not matched to a gene.

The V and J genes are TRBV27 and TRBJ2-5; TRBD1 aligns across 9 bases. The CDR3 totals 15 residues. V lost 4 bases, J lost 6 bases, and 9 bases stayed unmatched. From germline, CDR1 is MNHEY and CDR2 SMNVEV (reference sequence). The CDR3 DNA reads TGTGCCAGCAGTTCAACGGGACAGGGATGGAAGACCCAGTACTTC. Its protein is CASSSTGQGWKTQYF.

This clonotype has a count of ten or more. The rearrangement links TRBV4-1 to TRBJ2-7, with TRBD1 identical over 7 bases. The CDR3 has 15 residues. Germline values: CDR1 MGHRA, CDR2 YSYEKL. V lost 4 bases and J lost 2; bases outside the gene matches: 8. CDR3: CASSPSDRETYEQYF. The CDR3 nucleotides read TGCGCCAGCAGCCCCTCAGACAGGGAGACCTACGAGCAGTACTTC.

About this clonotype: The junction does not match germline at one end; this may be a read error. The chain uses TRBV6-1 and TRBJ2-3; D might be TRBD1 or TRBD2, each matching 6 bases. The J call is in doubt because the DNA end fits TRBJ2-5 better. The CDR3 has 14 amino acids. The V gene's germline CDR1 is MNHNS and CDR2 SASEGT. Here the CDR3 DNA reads TGTGCGGGTCACGGGGGCCGGGACAAAGACACCCAGTACTTC. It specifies CAGHGGRDKDTQYF.

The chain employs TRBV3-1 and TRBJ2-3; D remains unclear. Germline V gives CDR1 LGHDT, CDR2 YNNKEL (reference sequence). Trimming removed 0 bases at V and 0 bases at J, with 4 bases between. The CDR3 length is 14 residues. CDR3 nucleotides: TGTGCCAGCAGCCAAGATCTAAGCACAGATACGCAGTATTTT. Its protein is CASSQDLSTDTQYF.

The CDR3 reads CASSEQGQYGYTF. The CDR3 nucleotides are TGTGCCAGCAGTGAACAGGGACAATATGGCTACACCTTC. The chain joins TRBV25-1 to TRBJ1-2, with D tentatively TRBD1 (6 bases). This CDR3 is 13 amino acids long. Germline assignment: CDR1 MGHDK and CDR2 SYGVNS. Trimming removed 2 bases at V and 5 bases at J, with 9 bases between.

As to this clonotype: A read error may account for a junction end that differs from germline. As DNA, the CDR3 is TGTGCCAGCAGTTCGAGCCTGGGGGGCCCAGACACGCAGTATTTC. Translating it yields CASSSSLGGPDTQYF. This sequence joins TRBV6-5 and TRBJ2-3, with D tentatively TRBD1 or TRBD2 (6 bases each). The CDR3 totals 15 residues. Germline values: CDR1 MNHEY, CDR2 SVGAGI.

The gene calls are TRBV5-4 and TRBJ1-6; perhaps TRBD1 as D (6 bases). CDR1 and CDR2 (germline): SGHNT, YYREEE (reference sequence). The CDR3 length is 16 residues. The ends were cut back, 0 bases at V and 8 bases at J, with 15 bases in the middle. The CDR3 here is CASSLASGAGDSPLHF. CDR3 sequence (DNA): TGTGCCAGCAGCTTGGCCTCAGGGGCAGGGGATTCACCCCTCCACTTT.

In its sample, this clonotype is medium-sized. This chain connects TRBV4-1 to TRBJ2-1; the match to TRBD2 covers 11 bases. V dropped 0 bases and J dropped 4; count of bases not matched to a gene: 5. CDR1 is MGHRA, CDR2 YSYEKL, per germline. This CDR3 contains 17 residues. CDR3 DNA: TGCGCCAGCAGCCAAGATGGGCTAGCGGGGGGATACAATGAGCAGTTCTTC. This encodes CASSQDGLAGGYNEQFF.

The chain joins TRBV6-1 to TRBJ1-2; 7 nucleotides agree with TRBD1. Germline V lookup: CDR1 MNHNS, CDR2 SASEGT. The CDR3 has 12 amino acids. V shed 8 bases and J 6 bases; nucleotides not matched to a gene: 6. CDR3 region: CASEGTVDGYTF. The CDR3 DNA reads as TGTGCCAGCGAGGGGACAGTTGATGGCTACACCTTC.

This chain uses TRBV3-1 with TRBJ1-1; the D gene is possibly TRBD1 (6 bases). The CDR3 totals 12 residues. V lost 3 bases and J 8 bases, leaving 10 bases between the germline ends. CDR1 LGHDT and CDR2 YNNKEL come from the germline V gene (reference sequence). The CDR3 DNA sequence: TGTGCCAGCAGCCAGGCTACAGGGGAAGCTTTCTTT. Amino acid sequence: CASSQATGEAFF.

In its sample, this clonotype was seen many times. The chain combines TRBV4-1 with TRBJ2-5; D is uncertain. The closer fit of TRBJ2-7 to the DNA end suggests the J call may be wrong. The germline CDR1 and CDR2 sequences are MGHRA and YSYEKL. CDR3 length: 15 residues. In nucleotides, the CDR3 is TGCGCCAGCAGCCAAGATTTTGCGGTAGTCCCCGAGCAGTACTTC. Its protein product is CASSQDFAVVPEQYF.

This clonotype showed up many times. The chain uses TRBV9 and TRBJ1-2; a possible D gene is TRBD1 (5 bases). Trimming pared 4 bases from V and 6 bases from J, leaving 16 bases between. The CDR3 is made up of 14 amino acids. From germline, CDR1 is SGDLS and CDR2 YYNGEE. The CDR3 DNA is TGTGCCAGCAGCACTCCCGGGACGGATAATGGCTACACCTTC. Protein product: CASSTPGTDNGYTF.

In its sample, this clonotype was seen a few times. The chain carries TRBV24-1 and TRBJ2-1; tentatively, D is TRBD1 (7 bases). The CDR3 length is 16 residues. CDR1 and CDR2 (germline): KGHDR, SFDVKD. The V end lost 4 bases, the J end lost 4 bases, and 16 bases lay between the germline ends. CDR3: CATSDPQGGKYNEQFF. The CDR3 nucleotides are TGTGCCACCAGTGACCCCCAGGGGGGAAAATACAATGAGCAGTTCTTC.